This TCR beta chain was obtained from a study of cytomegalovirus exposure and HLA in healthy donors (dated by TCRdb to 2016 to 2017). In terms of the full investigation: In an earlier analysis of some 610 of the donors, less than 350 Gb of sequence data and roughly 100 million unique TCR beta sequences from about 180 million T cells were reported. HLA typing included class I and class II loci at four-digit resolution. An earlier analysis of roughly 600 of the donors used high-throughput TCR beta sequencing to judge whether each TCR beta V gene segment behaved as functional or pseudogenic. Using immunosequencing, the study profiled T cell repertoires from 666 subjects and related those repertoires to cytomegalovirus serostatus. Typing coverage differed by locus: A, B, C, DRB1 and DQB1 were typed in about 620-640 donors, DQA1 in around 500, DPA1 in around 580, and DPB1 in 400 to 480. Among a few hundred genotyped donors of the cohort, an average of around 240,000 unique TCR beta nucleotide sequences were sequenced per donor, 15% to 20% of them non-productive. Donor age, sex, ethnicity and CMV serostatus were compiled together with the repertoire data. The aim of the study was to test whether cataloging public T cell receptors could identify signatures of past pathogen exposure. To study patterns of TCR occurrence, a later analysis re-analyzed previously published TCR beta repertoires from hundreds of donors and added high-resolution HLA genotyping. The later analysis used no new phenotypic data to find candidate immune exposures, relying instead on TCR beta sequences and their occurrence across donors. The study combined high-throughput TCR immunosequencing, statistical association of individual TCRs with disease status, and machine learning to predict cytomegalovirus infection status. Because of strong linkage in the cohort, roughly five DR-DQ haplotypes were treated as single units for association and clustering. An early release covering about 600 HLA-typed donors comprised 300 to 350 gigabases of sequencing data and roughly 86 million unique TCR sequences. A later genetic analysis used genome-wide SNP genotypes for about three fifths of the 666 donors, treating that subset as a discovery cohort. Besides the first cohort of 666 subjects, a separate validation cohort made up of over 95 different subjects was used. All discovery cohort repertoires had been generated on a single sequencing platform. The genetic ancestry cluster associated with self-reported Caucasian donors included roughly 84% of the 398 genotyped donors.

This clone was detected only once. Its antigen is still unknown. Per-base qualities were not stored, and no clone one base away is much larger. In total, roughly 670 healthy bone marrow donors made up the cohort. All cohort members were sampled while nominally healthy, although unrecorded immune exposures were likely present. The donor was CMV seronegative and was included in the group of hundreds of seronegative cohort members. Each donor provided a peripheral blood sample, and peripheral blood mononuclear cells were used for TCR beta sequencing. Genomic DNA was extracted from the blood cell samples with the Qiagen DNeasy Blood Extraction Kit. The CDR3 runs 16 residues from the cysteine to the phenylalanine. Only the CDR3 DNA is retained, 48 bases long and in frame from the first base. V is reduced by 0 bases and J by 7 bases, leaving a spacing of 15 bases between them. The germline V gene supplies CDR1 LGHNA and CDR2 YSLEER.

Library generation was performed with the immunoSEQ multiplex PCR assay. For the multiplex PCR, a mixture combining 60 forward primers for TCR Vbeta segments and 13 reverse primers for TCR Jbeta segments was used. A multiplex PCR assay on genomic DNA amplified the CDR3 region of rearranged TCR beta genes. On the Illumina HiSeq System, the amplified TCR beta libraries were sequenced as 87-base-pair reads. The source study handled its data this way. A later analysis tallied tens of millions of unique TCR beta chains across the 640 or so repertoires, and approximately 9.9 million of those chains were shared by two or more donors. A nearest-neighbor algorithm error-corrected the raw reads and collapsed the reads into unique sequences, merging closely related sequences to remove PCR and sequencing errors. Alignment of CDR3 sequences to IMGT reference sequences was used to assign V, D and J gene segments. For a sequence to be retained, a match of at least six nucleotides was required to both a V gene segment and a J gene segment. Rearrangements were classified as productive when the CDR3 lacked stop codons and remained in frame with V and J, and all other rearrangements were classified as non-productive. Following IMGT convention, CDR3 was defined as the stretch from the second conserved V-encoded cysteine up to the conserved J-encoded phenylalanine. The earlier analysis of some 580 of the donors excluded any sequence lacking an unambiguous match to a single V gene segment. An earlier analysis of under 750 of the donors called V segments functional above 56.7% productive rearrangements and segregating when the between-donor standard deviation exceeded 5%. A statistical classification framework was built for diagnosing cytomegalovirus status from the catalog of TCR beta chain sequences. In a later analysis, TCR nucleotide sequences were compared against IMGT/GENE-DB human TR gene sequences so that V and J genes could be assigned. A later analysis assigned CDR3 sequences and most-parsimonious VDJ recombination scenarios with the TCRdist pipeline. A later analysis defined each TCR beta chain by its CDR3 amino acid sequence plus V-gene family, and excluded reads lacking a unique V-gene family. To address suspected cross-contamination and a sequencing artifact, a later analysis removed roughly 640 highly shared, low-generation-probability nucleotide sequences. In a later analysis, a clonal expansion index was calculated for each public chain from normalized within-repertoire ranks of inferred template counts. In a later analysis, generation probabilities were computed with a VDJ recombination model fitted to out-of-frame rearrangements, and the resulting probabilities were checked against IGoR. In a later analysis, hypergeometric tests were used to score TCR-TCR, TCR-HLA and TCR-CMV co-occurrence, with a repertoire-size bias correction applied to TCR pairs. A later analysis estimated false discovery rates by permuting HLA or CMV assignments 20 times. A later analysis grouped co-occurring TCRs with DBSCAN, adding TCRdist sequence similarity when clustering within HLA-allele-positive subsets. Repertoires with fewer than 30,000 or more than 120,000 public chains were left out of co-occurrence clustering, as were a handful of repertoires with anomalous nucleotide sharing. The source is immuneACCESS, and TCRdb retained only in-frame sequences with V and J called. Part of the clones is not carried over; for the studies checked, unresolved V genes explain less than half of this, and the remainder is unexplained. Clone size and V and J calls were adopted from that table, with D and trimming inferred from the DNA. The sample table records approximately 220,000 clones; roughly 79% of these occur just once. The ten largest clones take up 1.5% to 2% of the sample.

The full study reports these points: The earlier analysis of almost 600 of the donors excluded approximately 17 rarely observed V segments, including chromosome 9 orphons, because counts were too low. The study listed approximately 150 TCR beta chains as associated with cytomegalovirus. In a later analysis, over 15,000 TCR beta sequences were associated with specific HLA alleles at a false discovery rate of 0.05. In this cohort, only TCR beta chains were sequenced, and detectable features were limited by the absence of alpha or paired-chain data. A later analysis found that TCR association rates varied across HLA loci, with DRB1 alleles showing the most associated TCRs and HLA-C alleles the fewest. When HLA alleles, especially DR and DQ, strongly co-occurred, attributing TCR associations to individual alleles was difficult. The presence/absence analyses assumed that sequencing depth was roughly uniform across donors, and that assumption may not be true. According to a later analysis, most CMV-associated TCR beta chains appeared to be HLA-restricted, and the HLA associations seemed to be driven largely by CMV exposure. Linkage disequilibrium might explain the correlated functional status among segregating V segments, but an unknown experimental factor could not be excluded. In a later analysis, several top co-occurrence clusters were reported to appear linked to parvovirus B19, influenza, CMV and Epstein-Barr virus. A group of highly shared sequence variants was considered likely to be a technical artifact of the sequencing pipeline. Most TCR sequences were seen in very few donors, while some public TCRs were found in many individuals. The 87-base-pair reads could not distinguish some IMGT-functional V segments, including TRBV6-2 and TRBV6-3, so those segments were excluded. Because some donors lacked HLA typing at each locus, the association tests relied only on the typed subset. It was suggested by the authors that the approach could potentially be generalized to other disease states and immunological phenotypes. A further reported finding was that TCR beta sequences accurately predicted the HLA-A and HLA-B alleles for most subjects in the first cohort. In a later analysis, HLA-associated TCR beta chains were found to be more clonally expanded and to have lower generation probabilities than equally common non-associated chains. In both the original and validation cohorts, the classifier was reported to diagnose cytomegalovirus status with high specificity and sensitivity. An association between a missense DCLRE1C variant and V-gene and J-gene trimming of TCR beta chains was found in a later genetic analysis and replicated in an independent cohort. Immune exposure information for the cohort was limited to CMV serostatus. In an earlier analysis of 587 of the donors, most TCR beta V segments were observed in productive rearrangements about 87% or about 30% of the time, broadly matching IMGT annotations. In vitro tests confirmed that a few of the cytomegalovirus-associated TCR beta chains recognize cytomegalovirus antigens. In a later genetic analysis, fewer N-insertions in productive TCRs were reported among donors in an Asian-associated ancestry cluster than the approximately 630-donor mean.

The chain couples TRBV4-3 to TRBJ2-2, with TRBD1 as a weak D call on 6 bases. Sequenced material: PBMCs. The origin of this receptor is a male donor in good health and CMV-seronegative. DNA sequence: TGCGCCAGCAGCCAAGATCCAGGGACAAGAGGCGGGGAGCTGTTTTTT. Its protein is CASSQDPGTRGGELFF.